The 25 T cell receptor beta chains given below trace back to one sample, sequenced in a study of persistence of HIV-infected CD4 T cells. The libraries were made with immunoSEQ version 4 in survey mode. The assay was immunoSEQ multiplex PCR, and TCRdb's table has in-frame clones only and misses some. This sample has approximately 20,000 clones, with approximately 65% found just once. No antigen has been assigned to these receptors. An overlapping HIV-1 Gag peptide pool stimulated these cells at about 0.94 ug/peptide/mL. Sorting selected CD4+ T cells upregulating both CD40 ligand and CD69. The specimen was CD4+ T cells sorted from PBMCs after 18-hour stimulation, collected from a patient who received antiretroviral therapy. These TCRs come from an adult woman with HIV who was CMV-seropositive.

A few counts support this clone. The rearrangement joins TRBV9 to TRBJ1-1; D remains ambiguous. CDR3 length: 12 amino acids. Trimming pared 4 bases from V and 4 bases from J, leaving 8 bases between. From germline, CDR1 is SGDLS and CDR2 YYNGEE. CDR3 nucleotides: TGTGCCAGCAGCCGGGGTGGCACTGAAGCTTTCTTT. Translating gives CASSRGGTEAFF.

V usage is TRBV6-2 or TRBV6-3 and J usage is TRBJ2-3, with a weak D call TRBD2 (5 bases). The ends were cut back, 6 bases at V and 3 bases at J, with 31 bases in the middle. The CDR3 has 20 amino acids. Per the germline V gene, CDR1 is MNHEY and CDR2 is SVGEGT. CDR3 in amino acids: CASSGSPRSPPGIPTDTQYF. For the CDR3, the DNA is TGTGCCAGCAGCGGATCTCCTCGGAGCCCCCCCGGGATACCGACAGATACGCAGTATTTT.

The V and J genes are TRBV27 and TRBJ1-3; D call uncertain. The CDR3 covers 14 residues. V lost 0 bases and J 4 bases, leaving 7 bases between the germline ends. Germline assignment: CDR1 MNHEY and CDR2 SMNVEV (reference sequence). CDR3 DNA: TGTGCCAGCAGTTTATCGTACTCGGGAAACACCATATATTTT. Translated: CASSLSYSGNTIYF.

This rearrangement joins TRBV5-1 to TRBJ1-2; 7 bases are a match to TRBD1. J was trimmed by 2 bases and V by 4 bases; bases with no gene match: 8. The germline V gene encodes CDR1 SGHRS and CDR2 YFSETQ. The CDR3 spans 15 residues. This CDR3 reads CASSPGQADNYGYTF. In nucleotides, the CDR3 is TGCGCCAGCAGCCCCGGACAGGCGGACAACTATGGCTACACCTTC.

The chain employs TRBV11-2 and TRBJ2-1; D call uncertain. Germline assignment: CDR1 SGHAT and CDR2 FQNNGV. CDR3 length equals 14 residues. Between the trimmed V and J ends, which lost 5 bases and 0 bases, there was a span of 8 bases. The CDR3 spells CASSLGNSYNEQFF. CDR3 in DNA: TGTGCCAGCAGCCTAGGGAACTCCTACAATGAGCAGTTCTTC. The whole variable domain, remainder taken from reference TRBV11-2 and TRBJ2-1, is EAGVAQSPRYKIIEKRQSVAFWCNPISGHATLYWYQQILGQGPKLLIQFQNNGVVDDSQLPKDRFSAERLKGVDSTLKIQPAKLEDSAVYLCASSLGNSYNEQFFGPGTRLTVL.

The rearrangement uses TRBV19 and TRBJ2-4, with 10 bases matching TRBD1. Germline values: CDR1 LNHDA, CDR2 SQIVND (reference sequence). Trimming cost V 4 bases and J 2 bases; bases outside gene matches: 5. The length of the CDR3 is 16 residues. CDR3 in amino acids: CASSKTGGASKNIQYF. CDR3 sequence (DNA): TGTGCCAGTAGTAAGACAGGGGGCGCTTCCAAAAACATTCAGTACTTC.

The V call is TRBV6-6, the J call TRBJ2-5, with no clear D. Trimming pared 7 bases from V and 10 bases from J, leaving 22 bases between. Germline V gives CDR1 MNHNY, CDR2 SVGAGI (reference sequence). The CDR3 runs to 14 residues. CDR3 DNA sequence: TGTGCCAGCAAAGGGCGAGACACTACGTTGGGCCAGTACTTC. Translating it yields CASKGRDTTLGQYF.

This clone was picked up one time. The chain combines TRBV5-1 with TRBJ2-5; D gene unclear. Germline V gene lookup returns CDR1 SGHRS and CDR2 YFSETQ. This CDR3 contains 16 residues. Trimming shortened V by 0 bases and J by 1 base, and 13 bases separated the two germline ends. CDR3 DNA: TGCGCCAGCAGCTTGGTGGCAGCTAGGTTCCAAGAGACCCAGTACTTC. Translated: CASSLVAARFQETQYF.

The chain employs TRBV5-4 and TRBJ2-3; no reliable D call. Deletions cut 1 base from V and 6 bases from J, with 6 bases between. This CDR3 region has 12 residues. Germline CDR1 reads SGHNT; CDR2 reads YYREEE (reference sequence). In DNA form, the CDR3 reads TGTGCCAGCAGCTTGCTTGCCGATACGCAGTATTTT. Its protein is CASSLLADTQYF.

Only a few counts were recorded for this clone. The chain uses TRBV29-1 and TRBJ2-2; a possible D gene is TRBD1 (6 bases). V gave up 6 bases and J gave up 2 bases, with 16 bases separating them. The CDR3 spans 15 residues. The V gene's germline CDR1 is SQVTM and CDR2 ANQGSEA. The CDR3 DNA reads TGCAGCGTGACACGACAGGCGGGTAACACCGGGGAGCTGTTTTTT. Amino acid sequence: CSVTRQAGNTGELFF.

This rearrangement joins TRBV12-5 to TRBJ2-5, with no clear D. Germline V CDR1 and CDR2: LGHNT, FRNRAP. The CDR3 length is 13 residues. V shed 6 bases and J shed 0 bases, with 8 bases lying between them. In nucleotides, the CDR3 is TGTGCTAGTGGATTCGAATACCAAGAGACCCAGTACTTC. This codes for CASGFEYQETQYF.

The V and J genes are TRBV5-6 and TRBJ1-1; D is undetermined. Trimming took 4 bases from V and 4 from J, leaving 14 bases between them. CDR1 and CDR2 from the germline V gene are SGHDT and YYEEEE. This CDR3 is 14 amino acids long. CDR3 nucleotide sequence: TGTGCCAGCAGCGGGGAAGTACGCACCACTGAAGCTTTCTTT. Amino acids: CASSGEVRTTEAFF.

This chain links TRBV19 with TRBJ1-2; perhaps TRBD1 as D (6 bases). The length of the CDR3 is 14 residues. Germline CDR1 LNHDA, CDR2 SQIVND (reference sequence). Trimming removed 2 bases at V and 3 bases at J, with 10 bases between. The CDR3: CASSIQGQYYGYTF. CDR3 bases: TGTGCCAGTAGTATACAGGGACAATACTATGGCTACACCTTC. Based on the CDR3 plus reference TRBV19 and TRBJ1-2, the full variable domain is DGGITQSPKYLFRKEGQNVTLSCEQNLNHDAMYWYRQDPGQGLRLIYYSQIVNDFQKGDIAEGYSVSREKKESFPLTVTSAQKNPTAFYLCASSIQGQYYGYTFGSGTRLTVV.

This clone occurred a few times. CDR3 nucleotide sequence: TGTGCCACCAGTGATAAAACTTTGAGTCGCGGCTACACCTTC. The encoded protein is CATSDKTLSRGYTF. The rearrangement uses TRBV24-1 and TRBJ1-2; no definite D call. V dropped 3 bases and J dropped 8 bases, with 15 bases sitting between them. Germline values: CDR1 KGHDR, CDR2 SFDVKD. The CDR3 has 14 residues.

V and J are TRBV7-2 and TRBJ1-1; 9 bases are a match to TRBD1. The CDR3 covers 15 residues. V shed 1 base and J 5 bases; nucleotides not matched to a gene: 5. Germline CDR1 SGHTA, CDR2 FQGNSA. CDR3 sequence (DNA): TGTGCCAGCAGCTTAGTTTCCGGGACAGGGACTGAAGCTTTCTTT. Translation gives CASSLVSGTGTEAFF.

The CDR3 DNA is TGCGCCAGCAGCTTGGTAAACACCGGGGAGCTGTTTTTT. It translates to CASSLVNTGELFF. The chain couples TRBV5-1 to TRBJ2-2; D call uncertain. Germline assignment: CDR1 SGHRS and CDR2 YFSETQ. Trimming took 0 bases from V and 2 from J, leaving 2 bases between them. The CDR3 consists of 13 residues.

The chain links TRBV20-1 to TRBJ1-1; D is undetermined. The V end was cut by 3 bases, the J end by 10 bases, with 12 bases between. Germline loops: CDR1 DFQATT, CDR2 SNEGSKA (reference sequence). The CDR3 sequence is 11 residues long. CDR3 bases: TGCAGTGCTAGCGGAGAAGCTGGAGCTTTCTTT. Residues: CSASGEAGAFF.

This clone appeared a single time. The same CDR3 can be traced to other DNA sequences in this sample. CDR3 in amino acids: CASSLLIANTGELFF. Written as DNA, the CDR3 is TGTGCCAGCAGCTTGTTGATAGCGAACACCGGGGAGCTGTTTTTT. The chain combines TRBV11-1 with TRBJ2-2; D unclear. The CDR3 is 15 amino acids. Deletions cut 3 bases from V and 0 bases from J, with 8 bases between. From germline, CDR1 is SGHAT and CDR2 FQDESV (reference sequence).

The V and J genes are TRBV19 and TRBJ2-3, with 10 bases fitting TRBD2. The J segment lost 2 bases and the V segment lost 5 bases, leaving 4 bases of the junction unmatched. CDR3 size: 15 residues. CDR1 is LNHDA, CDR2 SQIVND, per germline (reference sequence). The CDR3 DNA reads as TGTGCCAGTAGTGTCCTAGCGGGGGACACAGATACGCAGTATTTT. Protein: CASSVLAGDTDTQYF.

CDR3 sequence reads: CASSPQGASYNEQFF. The CDR3 bases are TGTGCCAGCAGCCCACAGGGAGCATCCTACAATGAGCAGTTCTTC. The chain joins TRBV9 to TRBJ2-1, with D perhaps TRBD1 (6 bases). Germline values: CDR1 SGDLS, CDR2 YYNGEE. CDR3 length: 15 amino acids. Trimming took off 4 bases at V and 1 base at J, with 12 bases between the two ends. The entire variable domain, with the rest obtained from reference TRBV9 and TRBJ2-1, is as follows: DSGVTQTPKHLITATGQRVTLRCSPRSGDLSVYWYQQSLDQGLQFLIQYYNGEERAKGNILERFSAQQFPDLHSELNLSSLELGDSALYFCASSPQGASYNEQFFGPGTRLTVL.

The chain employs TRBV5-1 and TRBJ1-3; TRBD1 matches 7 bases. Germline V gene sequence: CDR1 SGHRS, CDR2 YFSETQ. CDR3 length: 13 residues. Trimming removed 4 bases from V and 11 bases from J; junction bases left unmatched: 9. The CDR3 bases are TGCGCCAGCAGCGACGACAGGGCGATCCCCATATATTTT. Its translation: CASSDDRAIPIYF.

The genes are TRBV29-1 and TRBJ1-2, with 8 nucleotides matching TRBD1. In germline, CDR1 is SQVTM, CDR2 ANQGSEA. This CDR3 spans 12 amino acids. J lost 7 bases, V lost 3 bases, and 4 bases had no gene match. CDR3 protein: CSVDSGGGGYTF. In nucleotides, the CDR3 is TGCAGCGTTGATTCAGGGGGCGGTGGCTACACCTTC.

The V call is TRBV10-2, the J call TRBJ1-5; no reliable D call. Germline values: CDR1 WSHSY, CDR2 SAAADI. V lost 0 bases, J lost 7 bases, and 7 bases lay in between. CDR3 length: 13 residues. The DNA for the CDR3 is TGCGCCAGCAGTGAGTCGAAGCGCCAGCCCCAGCATTTT. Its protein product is CASSESKRQPQHF.

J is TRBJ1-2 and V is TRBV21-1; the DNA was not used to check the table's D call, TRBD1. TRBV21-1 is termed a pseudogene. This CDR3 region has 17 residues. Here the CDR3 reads CASSKFERDRGECGYTF. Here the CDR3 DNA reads TGTGCCAGCAGCAAATTCGAGCGGGACAGGGGAGAGTGTGGCTACACCTTC.

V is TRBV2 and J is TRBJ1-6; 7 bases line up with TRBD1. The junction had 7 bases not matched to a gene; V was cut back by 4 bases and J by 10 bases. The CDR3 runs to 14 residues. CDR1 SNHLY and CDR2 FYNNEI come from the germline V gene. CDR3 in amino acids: CASSVDRVGSPLHF. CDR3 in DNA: TGTGCCAGCAGTGTAGACAGGGTGGGATCACCCCTCCACTTT.